This T cell receptor beta chain was identified during a study of blood T cell repertoires in COVID-19. The method was immunoSEQ multiplex PCR; TCRdb's version includes in-frame clones alone and lacks a portion of them. Of 250,000 or so clones in the sample, 88% were seen once. Germline values: CDR1 MNHEY, CDR2 SVGEGT. The CDR3 has 14 amino acids. The junction had 7 bases not matched to a gene; V was cut back by 4 bases and J by 8 bases. This chain links TRBV6-2 or TRBV6-3 with TRBJ1-5; 8 nucleotides agree with TRBD1. Sequencing was done on a sample of PBMCs or T cells enriched from blood (not recorded which). This clonotype originated in a woman aged 35 to 49 who had been exposed to COVID-19. The DNA for the CDR3 is TGTGCCAGCAGTTGGGAGACAGGGGCGGAGCCCCAGCATTTT. Protein sequence: CASSWETGAEPQHF.